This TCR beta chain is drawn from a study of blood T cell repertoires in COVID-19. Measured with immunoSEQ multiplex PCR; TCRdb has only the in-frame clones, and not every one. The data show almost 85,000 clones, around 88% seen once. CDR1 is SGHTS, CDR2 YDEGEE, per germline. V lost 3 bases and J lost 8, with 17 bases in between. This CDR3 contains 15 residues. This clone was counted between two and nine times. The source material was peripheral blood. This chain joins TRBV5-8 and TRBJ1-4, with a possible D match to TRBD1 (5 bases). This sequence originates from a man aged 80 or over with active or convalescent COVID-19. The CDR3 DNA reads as TGTGCCAGCAGCTCACCTTACGGGGGAGGCGAAAAACTGTTTTTT. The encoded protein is CASSSPYGGGEKLFF.